This T cell receptor beta chain was sequenced in a study of molecular identifiers for immune sequencing clone quantification. Study details: Four portions were sequenced after RNA from about 21,000 or 97,000 naive CD8 cells was split five ways in replicates.

TCRdb processed the PCR reads anew with MiXCR; each CDR3 protein has one entry. The sample yields 20,000 or so distinct CDR3 sequences, roughly 22% seen once. Sorted naive CD8 T cells were those defined as CD8+CD4-CCR7+CD45RA+. Study-wide findings and caveats: Clones above 20 RNA copies contained over 98% of effector molecules but under 1% of naive ones. Barcodes shared by identical TCR molecules could lead to underestimated sizes of highly expanded clones.

Relative to its sample, this clonotype is medium-sized. Its antigen is unidentified. This CDR3 spans 15 amino acids. V shed 0 bases and J shed 0 bases, with 6 bases lying between them. Germline CDR1 reads LGHNA; CDR2 reads YSLEER. Specimen: naive CD8+ T cells from blood, with Jurkat cell RNA spiked in. As for subset: FACS-sorted CD8+CD4-CCR7+CD45RA+ naive T cells. The chain carries TRBV4-3 and TRBJ2-1; D is unresolved. This TCR came from a human donor in good health. Some libraries in this study had Jurkat cell RNA spiked in. CDR3 region: CASSQEESSYNEQFF. The CDR3 DNA reads TGCGCCAGCAGCCAAGAGGAGAGCTCCTACAATGAGCAGTTCTTC.